These 4 T cell receptor beta chains were all obtained from the same sample, sequenced in a study of blood T cell repertoires in COVID-19. The data were produced by immunoSEQ multiplex PCR, yet TCRdb's version contains in-frame clones alone and is incomplete. The profile shows about 190,000 clones, around 82% of them singletons. Sequenced input: peripheral blood. These receptors were obtained from a man over 45 with active or convalescent COVID-19.

The genes are TRBV5-1 and TRBJ2-2; 7 positions agree with TRBD1. The V and J ends lost 3 bases and 3 bases, in that order; junction bases with no gene match: 8. Germline CDR1 reads SGHRS; CDR2 reads YFSETQ. The CDR3 has 16 residues. The CDR3 loop reads CASSSTGTADTGELFF. The CDR3 DNA reads as TGCGCCAGCAGCTCTACCGGGACAGCAGACACCGGGGAGCTGTTTTTT.

The V and J genes are TRBV7-9 and TRBJ1-5; TRBD1 might be the D (5 bases). The CDR3 is 15 amino acids. Trimming pared 5 bases from V and 5 bases from J, leaving 16 bases between. Germline CDR1 and CDR2: SEHNR and FQNEAQ (reference sequence). The CDR3, as DNA: TGTGCCAGCAGCCCTCAGGGTCCGGGCGATCAGCCCCAGCATTTT. As protein: CASSPQGPGDQPQHF.

The chain links TRBV28 to TRBJ1-5, with D unresolved. CDR1 and CDR2 (germline): MDHEN, SYDVKM. The germline V and J ends were trimmed by 0 bases and 1 base, with 7 bases remaining between them. The CDR3 sequence is 15 residues long. The CDR3 bases are TGTGCCAGCAGTTTATGGGAGGAAAGCAATCAGCCCCAGCATTTT. It is translated as CASSLWEESNQPQHF.

The chain is built from TRBV11-2 and TRBJ2-1; no clear D gene. CDR1 and CDR2 from the germline V gene are SGHAT and FQNNGV. Trimming shortened V by 5 bases and J by 4 bases, and 12 bases separated the two germline ends. The CDR3 consists of 14 residues. CDR3 sequence: CASSVQTSYNEQFF. The CDR3 DNA sequence: TGTGCCAGCAGCGTACAAACATCTTACAATGAGCAGTTCTTC.